A selection of T cell receptor beta chains follows, all from one sample in a study of blood T cells in healthy people across ages. TCRdb used MiXCR to reprocess the 5' RACE reads, holding one entry per CDR3 protein. The data contain roughly 860,000 distinct CDR3 sequences, about 62% of them singletons. What was sequenced was blood. Every receptor here comes from a man in his thirties or forties in good health. Both conserved end residues are part of each CDR3. D genes are given only for firm matches. Size is omitted from some rows. Given values are once, few, many or a class for expanded clones.

V: TRBV27
size: .
D: .
J: TRBJ2-2
DNA: TGTGCCAGCAGTTTATCCCGTTCCGGGGAGCTGTTTTTT
CDR3: CASSLSRSGELFF

V: TRBV2
size: .
D: .
J: TRBJ2-5
DNA: TGTGCCAGCAGTGAAGCTCGAGGGGCGCGTGAGACCCAGTACTTC
CDR3: CASSEARGARETQYF

V: TRBV10-3
size: .
D: TRBD1
J: TRBJ2-4
DNA: TGTGCCATCACCCGGGACAGGGGGGATGAGCAGTACTTC
CDR3: CAITRDRGDEQYF

V: TRBV7-3
size: .
D: TRBD1
J: TRBJ1-6
DNA: TGTGCCAGCAGCCTAGGACAGGGGAACTCGGCCCTCCACTTT
CDR3: CASSLGQGNSALHF

V: TRBV4-2
size: few
D: .
J: TRBJ2-2
DNA: TGTGCCAGCAGCCAAGTCCTAGAGGGGGGCCGTGTCGGGGAGCTGTTTTTT
CDR3: CASSQVLEGGRVGELFF

V: TRBV12-3/TRBV12-4
size: few
D: TRBD1
J: TRBJ2-5
DNA: TGTGCCAGCAGTTTCTCAGGGGGCAGGCAAGAGACCCAGTACTTC
CDR3: CASSFSGGRQETQYF

V: TRBV12-3/TRBV12-4
size: few
D: .
J: TRBJ2-7
DNA: TGTGCCAGCAGTTTCGGACAGCCCAGCTCCTACGAGCAGTACTTC
CDR3: CASSFGQPSSYEQYF

V: TRBV20-1
size: few
D: TRBD2
J: TRBJ2-3
DNA: TGCAGTGCTAGCGGGGGGATTAGCACAGATACGCAGTATTTT
CDR3: CSASGGISTDTQYF

V: TRBV4-2
size: few
D: .
J: TRBJ2-5
DNA: TGTGCCAGCAGCCAAGAAGGCAGTCTGGGGGAGACCCAGTACTTC
CDR3: CASSQEGSLGETQYF

V: TRBV5-5
size: few
D: .
J: TRBJ2-7
DNA: TGTGCCAGCAGCTTGTGGAGAGGGGGGTCCTACGAGCAGTACTTC
CDR3: CASSLWRGGSYEQYF

V: TRBV29-1
size: few
D: .
J: TRBJ1-2
DNA: TGCAGCGTTGCCCTCGAGGGCTACACCTTC
CDR3: CSVALEGYTF

V: TRBV7-3
size: .
D: TRBD2
J: TRBJ2-2
DNA: TGTGCCAGCAGCTTAAGTAGCGGGGGTGGCACCGGGGAGCTGTTTTTT
CDR3: CASSLSSGGGTGELFF

V: TRBV12-3/TRBV12-4
size: few
D: .
J: TRBJ2-1
DNA: TGTGCCAGCAGGCCCCGGCGAGATCAGGAGCAGTTCTTC
CDR3: CASRPRRDQEQFF

V: TRBV4-3
size: few
D: .
J: TRBJ2-1
DNA: TGCGCCAGCAGCCATGTACTAGATCTTCGCTACAATGAGCAGTTCTTC
CDR3: CASSHVLDLRYNEQFF

V: TRBV5-5
size: .
D: .
J: TRBJ2-5
DNA: TGTGCCGGCAGCTTGAATGGGGGTTGGAAAGAGACCCAGTACTTC
CDR3: CAGSLNGGWKETQYF

V: TRBV12-3/TRBV12-4
size: .
D: TRBD1
J: TRBJ2-7
DNA: TGTGCCAGCTGCACGGGACAGGGGTCCTACGAGCAGTACTTC
CDR3: CASCTGQGSYEQYF

V: TRBV4-3
size: .
D: TRBD2
J: TRBJ2-1
DNA: TGCGCCAGCAGCCCCTCACTAGCGGGGGTCTCCAATGAGCAGTTCTTC
CDR3: CASSPSLAGVSNEQFF

V: TRBV28
size: .
D: .
J: TRBJ2-7
DNA: TGTGCCAGCAGAAACACAGGGACTGTGAATGCCTACGAGCAGTACTTC
CDR3: CASRNTGTVNAYEQYF

V: TRBV28
size: once
D: TRBD2
J: TRBJ2-5
DNA: TGTGCCAGCAGACTGACTAGCGGGGGAGATCAAGAGACCCAGTACTTC
CDR3: CASRLTSGGDQETQYF

V: TRBV20-1
size: .
D: .
J: TRBJ1-5
DNA: TGCAGTGCTAGACAGCAGGGGTATCAGCCCCAGCATTTT
CDR3: CSARQQGYQPQHF

V: TRBV2
size: .
D: .
J: TRBJ1-5
DNA: TGTGCCAGCAGTGAAGCGCTCCATGGGGGAGGTCAGCCCCAGCATTTT
CDR3: CASSEALHGGGQPQHF

V: TRBV15
size: .
D: .
J: TRBJ1-4
DNA: TGTGCCACCAGCAGAGGGGCCAGGGAAAGTGAAAAACTGTTTTTT
CDR3: CATSRGARESEKLFF

V: TRBV9
size: .
D: .
J: TRBJ1-1
DNA: TGTGCCAGCAGCCCTCGGGACCGCCTAGACACTGAAGCTTTCTTT
CDR3: CASSPRDRLDTEAFF

V: TRBV27
size: once
D: .
J: TRBJ1-6
DNA: TGTGCCAGCAGGTTTTGGACGGATGATTCACCCCTCCACTTT
CDR3: CASRFWTDDSPLHF

V: TRBV29-1
size: few
D: .
J: TRBJ2-7
DNA: TGCAGCGTTGGACAATTGGGGGGCCACGAGCAGTACTTC
CDR3: CSVGQLGGHEQYF

V: TRBV7-9
size: few
D: TRBD2
J: TRBJ2-1
DNA: TGTGCCAGCAGGGAGACTAGCGGGGGGTACAATGAGCAGTTCTTC
CDR3: CASRETSGGYNEQFF

V: TRBV11-1
size: .
D: .
J: TRBJ1-1
DNA: TGTGCCAGCAGCTCATCTAGGACAGACCCGAACACTGAAGCTTTCTTT
CDR3: CASSSSRTDPNTEAFF

V: TRBV7-2
size: .
D: TRBD2
J: TRBJ2-5
DNA: TGTGCCAGCAGCCTCCAGACTAGCGGGGGCCAAGAGACCCAGTACTTC
CDR3: CASSLQTSGGQETQYF

V: TRBV7-9
size: .
D: .
J: TRBJ1-1
DNA: TGTGCCAGCACGCCCCAGGGCACTGAAGCTTTCTTT
CDR3: CASTPQGTEAFF

V: TRBV7-2
size: .
D: .
J: TRBJ2-7
DNA: TGTGCCAGCACCTCCGGGACTCGCGAGCAGTACTTC
CDR3: CASTSGTREQYF

V: TRBV20-1
size: .
D: TRBD1
J: TRBJ2-7
DNA: TGCAGTGCCCAAATCATCGGGACAGAACCCTACGAGCAGTACTTC
CDR3: CSAQIIGTEPYEQYF

V: TRBV10-3
size: .
D: .
J: TRBJ2-3
DNA: TGTGCCATCAGTGAGCAGGCACTTAGCACAGATACGCAGTATTTT
CDR3: CAISEQALSTDTQYF

V: TRBV4-3
size: .
D: TRBD1
J: TRBJ2-7
DNA: TGCGCCAGCAGCAAAGGGACAGGAGAAACCTACGAGCAGTACTTC
CDR3: CASSKGTGETYEQYF

V: TRBV7-2
size: few
D: TRBD1
J: TRBJ2-3
DNA: TGTGCCAGCAGACGTACCCGGACAGGGGACACAGATACGCAGTATTTT
CDR3: CASRRTRTGDTDTQYF

V: TRBV15
size: .
D: TRBD1
J: TRBJ2-3
DNA: TGTGCCACCAGCATAGGACAGGGGCGAGATACGCAGTATTTT
CDR3: CATSIGQGRDTQYF

V: TRBV6-5
size: .
D: TRBD2
J: TRBJ2-7
DNA: TGTGCCAGCGGGCGGGGGAGTCCCTCCTACGAGCAGTACTTC
CDR3: CASGRGSPSYEQYF

V: TRBV20-1
size: .
D: .
J: TRBJ2-1
DNA: TGCAGTGCTAGTTTATGGGGGCCTGAGCAGTTCTTC
CDR3: CSASLWGPEQFF

V: TRBV12-3/TRBV12-4
size: .
D: .
J: TRBJ2-3
DNA: TGTGCCAGCACTCCTCGGGTGGCAGCTAGCACAGATACGCAGTATTTT
CDR3: CASTPRVAASTDTQYF

V: TRBV4-3
size: few
D: TRBD2
J: TRBJ2-6
DNA: TGCGCCAGCAACAGAGAACTAGCGCAATACTCTGGGGCCAACGTCCTGACTTTC
CDR3: CASNRELAQYSGANVLTF

V: TRBV7-3
size: .
D: TRBD1
J: TRBJ1-2
DNA: TGTGCCAGCAGCTACAACAGGGGCTATGGCTACACCTTC
CDR3: CASSYNRGYGYTF

V: TRBV6-1
size: .
D: TRBD2
J: TRBJ2-7
DNA: TGTGCCAGCAGCCGAATGGGACTAGCGAGGACTCCTACGGAGCAGTACTTC
CDR3: CASSRMGLARTPTEQYF

V: TRBV20-1
size: few
D: .
J: TRBJ2-7
DNA: TGCAGTGCTAGAGCTCAGCTAACTAACAGGCGCCCCGAGCAGTACTTC
CDR3: CSARAQLTNRRPEQYF

V: TRBV18
size: .
D: .
J: TRBJ2-1
DNA: TGTGCCAGTAGCTCGCTCGGGGGCTCCTACAATGAGCAGTTCTTC
CDR3: CASSSLGGSYNEQFF

V: TRBV6-5
size: few
D: .
J: TRBJ2-7
DNA: TGTGCCAGCAGTTATGGTCGGGTGACCACCTACGAGCAGTACTTC
CDR3: CASSYGRVTTYEQYF

V: TRBV15
size: many
D: .
J: TRBJ2-3
DNA: TGTGCCACCAGCTCGGGGTATACCACAGATACGCAGTATTTT
CDR3: CATSSGYTTDTQYF

V: TRBV20-1
size: .
D: .
J: TRBJ2-7
DNA: TGCAGTGCTAGAGATCAACTAGCAGGTCGCGAGCAGTACTTC
CDR3: CSARDQLAGREQYF

V: TRBV7-9
size: .
D: TRBD2
J: TRBJ2-3
DNA: TGTGCCAGCACAGAAGCGGGGGATACGCAGTATTTT
CDR3: CASTEAGDTQYF

V: TRBV7-3
size: .
D: TRBD1
J: TRBJ2-1
DNA: TGTGCCAGCAGGGAAATGGGGGACAGGGAAGTTATCGGGTCCTACAATGAGCAGTTCTTC
CDR3: CASREMGDREVIGSYNEQFF